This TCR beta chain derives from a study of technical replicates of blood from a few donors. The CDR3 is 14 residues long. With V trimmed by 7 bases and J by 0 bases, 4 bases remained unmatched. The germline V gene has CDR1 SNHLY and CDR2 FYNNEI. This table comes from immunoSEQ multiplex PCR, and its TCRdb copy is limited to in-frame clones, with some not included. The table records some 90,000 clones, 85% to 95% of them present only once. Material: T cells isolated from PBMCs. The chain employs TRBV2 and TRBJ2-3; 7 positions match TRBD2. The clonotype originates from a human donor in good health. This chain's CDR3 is CASMAGASTDTQYF. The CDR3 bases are TGTGCCAGCATGGCGGGAGCCAGCACAGATACGCAGTATTTT.